This T cell receptor beta chain was captured by sequencing in a study of cytomegalovirus exposure and HLA in healthy donors. Study-wide context: Of the donors genotyped, a few hundred in all, over 80% fell in the Caucasian-associated ancestry cluster.

The PCR contained 60 Vbeta and 13 Jbeta primers. Sequencing was performed with immunoSEQ multiplex PCR; in TCRdb, only in-frame clones are kept and a portion is missing. Among 75,000 to 90,000 clones, less than 80% were seen once, and the ten largest hold 15%. The germline CDR1 and CDR2 sequences are MDHEN and SYDVKM. V lost 6 bases to trimming and J lost 0 bases, with 12 bases between them. This CDR3 contains 15 residues. This sequence originates from a woman in her 40s in good health and CMV-seropositive. The sequenced material came from PBMCs. This chain uses TRBV28 with TRBJ1-5; TRBD1 might be the D (6 bases). The CDR3 sequence is CASRWTAFSNQPQHF. CDR3 coding DNA: TGTGCCAGCAGATGGACAGCTTTTAGCAATCAGCCCCAGCATTTT.